What follows describes a single TCR beta chain. This sample was taken from a study of blood T cell repertoires in COVID-19. About the study: Sites across the United States, Italy and Spain contributed samples from acute and convalescent COVID-19. PBMCs, B-cell-depleted T cells, or T cells provided the cDNA or gDNA that made up the material.

How the authors handled the data: Scientists estimated how many nucleated cells there were by amplifying reference gene primers. TCRdb keeps only in-frame clones here, not all; method: immunoSEQ multiplex PCR. V and J calls and clone size come straight from that table; D and trimming were deduced from the DNA. The data show more than 55,000 clones, 70% to 85% seen once. Germline V gene data show CDR1 as MNHEY and CDR2 as SVGAGI. With 6 bases removed from V and 9 bases from J, the gap between germline ends came to 18 bases. This CDR3 spans 14 amino acids. The sequence derives from a human donor in a cohort sampled during active COVID-19. Sequencing was done on a sample of peripheral blood. The rearrangement uses TRBV6-5 and TRBJ2-1, with D perhaps matching TRBD2 (5 bases). CDR3 in amino acids: CASSANPDGSEQFF. The CDR3 DNA sequence: TGTGCCAGCAGCGCGAACCCCGATGGGAGTGAGCAGTTCTTC.